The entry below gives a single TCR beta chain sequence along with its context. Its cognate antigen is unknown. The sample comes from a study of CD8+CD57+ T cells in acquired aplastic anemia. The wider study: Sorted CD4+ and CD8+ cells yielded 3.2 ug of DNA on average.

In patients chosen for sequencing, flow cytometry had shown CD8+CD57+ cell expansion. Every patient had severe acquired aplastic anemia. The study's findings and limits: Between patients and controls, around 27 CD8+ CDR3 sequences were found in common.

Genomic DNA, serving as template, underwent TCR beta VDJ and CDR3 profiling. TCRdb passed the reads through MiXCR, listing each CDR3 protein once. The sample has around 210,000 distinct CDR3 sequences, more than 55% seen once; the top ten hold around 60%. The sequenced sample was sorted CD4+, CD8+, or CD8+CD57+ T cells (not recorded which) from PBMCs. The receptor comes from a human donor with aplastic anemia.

CDR3 protein: CSVAGGATDTQYF. The CDR3 nucleotides read TGCAGCGTCGCAGGGGGCGCGACAGATACGCAGTATTTT. The rearrangement links TRBV29-1 to TRBJ2-3; 8 bases line up with TRBD1. CDR1 is SQVTM and CDR2 is ANQGSEA in the germline V gene. J was trimmed by 3 bases and V by 6 bases; bases with no gene match: 5. The CDR3 spans 13 residues.